What follows describes a single T cell receptor beta chain. The data are from a study of blood T cell repertoires in COVID-19. On the study more broadly: The United States, Italy and Spain were the sources of the acute and convalescent COVID-19 samples. PBMCs, B-cell-depleted T cells, or T cells were the source of the cDNA or gDNA that made up the material.

Germline CDR1 MDHEN, CDR2 SYDVKM. The CDR3 spans 13 residues. V was trimmed by 6 bases and J by 6 bases, leaving 11 bases between them. Authors' analysis steps: Scientists estimated how many nucleated cells there were by amplifying reference gene primers. Generated by immunoSEQ multiplex PCR, the TCRdb table keeps only in-frame clones and is missing some. V and J calls and clone size follow that table, whereas D and trimming were derived from the DNA. The profile covers around 380,000 clones, with approximately 80% appearing a single time and about 1% taken by the ten largest. The sample was peripheral blood. This rearrangement joins TRBV28 to TRBJ2-2; a weak D match, TRBD1 (5 bases). This clonotype was obtained from a human donor with acute or convalescent COVID-19. The donor label of this sample is uncertain. This chain's CDR3 is CASRLQVPGELFF. In DNA, the CDR3 is TGTGCCAGCAGACTACAGGTCCCCGGGGAGCTGTTTTTT.